These 21 T cell receptor beta chains share one sample of origin, sequenced in a study of T-cell memory formation after mild COVID-19. TCRdb re-called the 5' RACE reads through MiXCR, storing one row per CDR3 protein. The sample records approximately 210,000 distinct CDR3 sequences, around 19% being singletons. Sample: PBMCs or a T cell subset sorted from them (not recorded which). The receptor source for this set is an adult woman who had mild COVID-19 (a few samples of this study predate the infection). Cell type and time point are not known.

This clonotype was seen a handful of times. The rearrangement joins TRBV20-1 to TRBJ2-1; D not certain. The length of the CDR3 is 14 residues. V dropped 6 bases and J dropped 8 bases, with 20 bases sitting between them. The germline V gene has CDR1 DFQATT and CDR2 SNEGSKA (reference sequence). CDR3 amino acids: CSASMVEKADEQFF. The CDR3 DNA follows: TGCAGTGCCTCCATGGTTGAAAAGGCCGATGAGCAGTTCTTC.

This clonotype came up a few times. V gene TRBV12-3 or TRBV12-4 combines with J gene TRBJ2-3; tentatively, D is TRBD2 (5 bases). The CDR3 extends over 16 amino acids. V lost 6 bases, J lost 5 bases, and 21 bases lay in between. CDR3 sequence (DNA): TGTGCCAGCAGCCCGTATGGAGCCCTGGGAGTAGATACGCAGTATTTT. It is translated as CASSPYGALGVDTQYF.

V is TRBV7-7 and J is TRBJ2-5, with D unresolved. The CDR3 loop spans 14 amino acids. V dropped 2 bases and J dropped 5 bases, with 12 bases sitting between them. Germline values: CDR1 SSHAT, CDR2 FNYEAQ (reference sequence). In DNA form, the CDR3 reads TGTGCCAGCAGCTTATTCGGAGCATGGGAGACCCAGTACTTC. Residues: CASSLFGAWETQYF.

This clonotype was picked up a small number of times. The J gene is TRBJ1-1, the V gene TRBV6-6; 7 bases are a match to TRBD1. Germline CDR1 MNHNY, CDR2 SVGAGI (reference sequence). The CDR3 has 16 residues. J gave up 1 base and V 6 bases, and 11 bases lay outside the gene matches. CDR3 amino acids: CASSRGRQGTNTEAFF. The CDR3 DNA follows: TGTGCCAGCAGCCGCGGGAGACAGGGAACGAACACTGAAGCTTTCTTT.

This clonotype was counted a few times. The gene calls are TRBV6-2 or TRBV6-3 and TRBJ2-7, with D maybe TRBD2 (6 bases). The CDR3 length is 17 residues. CDR1 and CDR2 (germline): MNHEY, SVGEGT. V was pared by 2 bases and J by 2 bases, with 19 bases between. CDR3 protein: CASSYPPGRKQTYEQYF. The CDR3 DNA reads TGTGCCAGCAGTTACCCCCCTGGGAGGAAACAAACCTACGAGCAGTACTTC.

The V call is TRBV7-2, the J call TRBJ2-5; TRBD2 matches 12 bases. Germline CDR1 reads SGHTA; CDR2 reads FQGNSA. Trimming took 4 bases from V and 5 from J; bases not matched to a gene: 2. The CDR3 has 14 amino acids. CDR3 bases: TGTGCCAGCAGCTCTAGCGGGGGGGTGGAGACCCAGTACTTC. Protein product: CASSSSGGVETQYF.

This clonotype has just a few counts. The chain is built from TRBV5-1 and TRBJ2-7; D remains ambiguous. The germline V gene has CDR1 SGHRS and CDR2 YFSETQ. V was cut by 0 bases and J by 8 bases, with 6 bases left in between. CDR3 length: 11 residues. The DNA of the CDR3 is TGCGCCAGCAGCTTGGGGGGAAAGCAGTACTTC. Protein product: CASSLGGKQYF. Supplemented by reference TRBV5-1 and TRBJ2-7, the full variable domain reads KAGVTQTPRYLIKTRGQQVTLSCSPISGHRSVSWYQQTPGQGLQFLFEYFSETQRNKGNFPGRFSGRQFSNSRSEMNVSTLELGDSALYLCASSLGGKQYFGPGTRLTVT.

This clonotype was seen a few times. V gene TRBV7-9 combines with J gene TRBJ1-3; a weak D match, TRBD1 (5 bases). There are 16 residues in the CDR3. Trimming stripped 0 bases from V and 0 bases from J, with 9 bases between. Germline V gene data show CDR1 as SEHNR and CDR2 as FQNEAQ (reference sequence). CDR3 protein: CASSLAAGHSGNTIYF. CDR3 in DNA: TGTGCCAGCAGCTTAGCTGCAGGACACTCTGGAAACACCATATATTTT.

The gene calls are TRBV12-3 or TRBV12-4 and TRBJ2-7; 8 nucleotides agree with TRBD2. V shed 0 bases, J shed 4 bases, and the junction held 14 bases outside the gene matches. The length of the CDR3 is 18 residues. The CDR3 DNA reads as TGTGCCAGCAGTTTAGCCCTCGGCGCGAGCGGGAGTGAGTACGAGCAGTACTTC. This translates into CASSLALGASGSEYEQYF.

The chain is built from TRBV29-1 and TRBJ1-2, with D uncertain. The CDR3 consists of 14 residues. Germline V lookup: CDR1 SQVTM, CDR2 ANQGSEA. Trimming removed 3 bases at V and 2 bases at J, with 13 bases between. CDR3: CSVEQVYRNYGYTF. The CDR3 nucleotides are TGCAGCGTTGAGCAGGTTTATCGGAACTATGGCTACACCTTC. Full variable domain (missing parts from reference TRBV29-1 and TRBJ1-2): SAVISQKPSRDICQRGTSLTIQCQVDSQVTMMFWYRQQPGQSLTLIATANQGSEATYESGFVIDKFPISRPNLTFSTLTVSNMSPEDSSIYLCSVEQVYRNYGYTFGSGTRLTVV.

The genes are TRBV6-2 or TRBV6-3 and TRBJ1-4; 7 bases line up with TRBD1. The V segment lost 6 bases and the J segment 3 bases; nucleotides outside the gene matches: 7. CDR1 is MNHEY and CDR2 is SVGEGT in the germline V gene. The CDR3 is made up of 15 amino acids. CDR3 loop: CASRVYGTANEKLFF. As DNA, the CDR3 is TGTGCCAGCAGAGTCTACGGGACAGCTAATGAAAAACTGTTTTTT.

This clonotype has only a few counts. This chain links TRBV2 with TRBJ1-3; the D gene is possibly TRBD1 (6 bases). The germline V gene encodes CDR1 SNHLY and CDR2 FYNNEI. The V gene lost 4 bases and the J gene lost 0 bases, with 13 bases spanning the gap. The CDR3 is made up of 16 amino acids. The CDR3 DNA reads TGTGCCAGCAGTGCCCATGGACAGCACTCTGGAAACACCATATATTTT. This gives the protein CASSAHGQHSGNTIYF.

The V call is TRBV24-1, the J call TRBJ2-5; D remains unclear. CDR1 is KGHDR, CDR2 SFDVKD, per germline. V dropped 3 bases and J dropped 8 bases, with 6 bases sitting between them. CDR3 length equals 11 residues. The CDR3 reads CATSDATTQYF. As DNA, the CDR3 is TGTGCCACCAGTGATGCTACAACCCAGTACTTC.

Here the CDR3 reads CASSLDLSLSPLHF. The CDR3 DNA is TGTGCCAGCAGCTTGGATCTCAGCTTATCACCCCTCCACTTT. The chain uses TRBV5-4 and TRBJ1-6; D not certain. There are 14 residues in the CDR3. V dropped 0 bases and J dropped 10 bases, with 11 bases sitting between them. Germline CDR1 and CDR2: SGHNT and YYREEE (reference sequence).

This clonotype was seen a handful of times. V gene TRBV7-2 combines with J gene TRBJ2-7, with TRBD1 matching over 9 bases. Looked up from germline, CDR1 is SGHTA and CDR2 is FQGNSA. V was pared by 4 bases and J by 6 bases, with 7 bases of the junction left unmatched. The CDR3 consists of 14 residues. CDR3 protein: CASSSGQGSGEQYF. The CDR3 DNA is TGTGCCAGCAGCTCTGGACAGGGGAGCGGCGAGCAGTACTTC.

In its sample, this clonotype was seen a few times. J is TRBJ1-2 and V is TRBV30; D ambiguous. The germline V gene has CDR1 GTSNPN and CDR2 SVGIG (reference sequence). The CDR3 length is 14 residues. Trimming pared 4 bases from V and 4 bases from J, leaving 16 bases between. The DNA of the CDR3 is TGTGCCTGGACAACAGATGTCTACATCTATGGCTACACCTTC. It encodes CAWTTDVYIYGYTF.

The sample holds a few counts of this clonotype. The genes are TRBV9 and TRBJ2-5; 7 bases align to TRBD2. The CDR3 has 15 amino acids. Germline assignment: CDR1 SGDLS and CDR2 YYNGEE. J gave up 0 bases and V 0 bases, and 2 bases lay outside the gene matches. CDR3 nucleotides: TGTGCCAGCAGCGTAGGGGGGGGATACCAAGAGACCCAGTACTTC. Protein: CASSVGGGYQETQYF.

The V and J genes are TRBV18 and TRBJ2-7; D perhaps matches TRBD2 (5 bases). This CDR3 contains 13 residues. Germline CDR1 and CDR2: KGHSH and LQKENI. V was cut by 8 bases and J by 5 bases, with 16 bases left in between. CDR3 coding DNA: TGTGCCAGCGTAGGCTCACCGGGGAACGAGCAGTACTTC. Its protein is CASVGSPGNEQYF.

A few counts support this clonotype. The chain has TRBV20-1 and TRBJ2-5, with 13 bases matching TRBD2. The CDR3 covers 14 residues. Germline CDR1 is DFQATT and CDR2 is SNEGSKA (reference sequence). V dropped 2 bases and J dropped 4; count of bases not matched to a gene: 1. In DNA, the CDR3 is TGCAGTGCTAGAAGACTAGCGGGGGGAGAGACCCAGTACTTC. This translates into CSARRLAGGETQYF.

The chain carries TRBV7-3 and TRBJ2-3; D might be TRBD2 (5 bases). Deletions cut 0 bases from V and 2 bases from J, with 9 bases between. Germline assignment: CDR1 SGHTA and CDR2 FQGTGA. This CDR3 has 15 amino acids. CDR3 bases: TGTGCCAGCAGCTTAACCGGGGAGCCCACAGATACGCAGTATTTT. The encoded protein is CASSLTGEPTDTQYF.

The rearrangement joins TRBV30 to TRBJ2-5; 8 nucleotides line up with TRBD2. The CDR3 is made up of 15 amino acids. Germline CDR1 reads GTSNPN; CDR2 reads SVGIG (reference sequence). V shed 3 bases, J shed 5 bases, and the junction held 11 bases outside the gene matches. CDR3 in amino acids: CAWSPYRAGAETQYF. CDR3 sequence (DNA): TGTGCCTGGAGCCCATATCGAGCGGGAGCGGAGACCCAGTACTTC.